This entry is about one T cell receptor (beta chain). No antigen is known for it. Trimming shortened V by 5 bases and J by 6 bases, and 10 bases separated the two germline ends. This CDR3 has 12 residues. Germline assignment: CDR1 MGHDK and CDR2 SYGVNS. This sample was included in a study of cytomegalovirus exposure and HLA in healthy donors. Study observations and caveats: Reports indicate that TCR beta sequences accurately predicted the HLA-A and HLA-B alleles of most subjects.

60 Vbeta and 13 Jbeta primers were used in PCR. Per the original methods: Roughly 76 million unique TCR beta chains, about 11 million of them shared, were counted by a later analysis. Sequencing used immunoSEQ multiplex PCR; TCRdb keeps in-frame clones, though not all of them. That table supplies the V and J calls and clone size; D and trimming were determined from the DNA. The profile shows roughly 250,000 clones, about 83% of them singletons. The source is a woman between 40 and 50 years old in good health and CMV-seropositive. V is TRBV25-1 and J is TRBJ1-2; D gene uncertain. The material sequenced was PBMCs. The CDR3 DNA reads as TGTGCCAGCAGTAAGCCCGCGGATGGCTACACCTTC. Residues: CASSKPADGYTF.